These T cell receptor beta chains were read from a single sample in a study of shared clonotypes between healthy human individuals. Sequenced by immunoSEQ multiplex PCR; TCRdb stores in-frame clones only, minus some. The table records about 770,000 clones, 72% of them present only once. Input material: memory CD4+ T cells sorted from blood. The source is a woman aged 25 to 39 in good health. The CDR3 runs from the conserved cysteine through the conserved F or W. A D gene is named only where the DNA matches it firmly. Clone size appears in some rows only: once, few, many, or a class for an expanded clone.

TRBV28	TRBJ2-5	.	16	.	CASSDIGQGGGETQYF	TGTGCCAGCAGCGACATAGGACAGGGAGGGGGAGAGACCCAGTACTTC
TRBV5-1	TRBJ1-2	.	12	once	CASSFAWGGYTF	TGCGCCAGCAGCTTTGCCTGGGGGGGCTACACCTTC
TRBV5-1	TRBJ1-2	.	13	.	CASSPEGFYGYTF	TGCGCCAGCAGCCCCGAGGGCTTCTATGGCTACACCTTC
TRBV4-1	TRBJ2-5	.	15	.	CASSQSPLRKETQYF	TGCGCCAGCAGCCAGTCGCCCCTTAGGAAAGAGACCCAGTACTTC
TRBV5-1	TRBJ2-3	.	13	.	CASSLASTDTQYF	TGCGCCAGCAGCTTGGCCAGCACAGATACGCAGTATTTT
TRBV29-1	TRBJ2-7	TRBD1	13	.	CSVGTGDAGEQYF	TGCAGCGTAGGGACAGGGGATGCAGGGGAGCAGTACTTC
TRBV15	TRBJ1-1	TRBD1	17	.	CATSRILTGAMNTEAFF	TGTGCCACCAGCAGAATACTGACAGGGGCTATGAACACTGAAGCTTTCTTT
TRBV7-6	TRBJ2-1	TRBD2	16	once	CASSLGLAGDDNEQFF	TGTGCCAGCAGCTTAGGACTAGCGGGAGATGACAATGAGCAGTTCTTC
TRBV28	TRBJ1-5	.	15	few	CASSFLGTANQPQHF	TGTGCCAGCAGTTTTCTGGGGACGGCCAATCAGCCCCAGCATTTT
TRBV4-1	TRBJ1-5	.	13	.	CASSQLIRQPQHF	TGCGCCAGCAGCCAATTAATTCGTCAGCCCCAGCATTTT
TRBV18	TRBJ1-2	.	15	.	CASSPPTGRADGYTF	TGTGCCAGCTCACCACCGACCGGCAGGGCGGATGGCTACACCTTC
TRBV7-9	TRBJ2-7	.	14	.	CASSLVGVGDEQYF	TGTGCCAGCAGCCTGGTGGGAGTTGGGGACGAGCAGTACTTC
TRBV28	TRBJ1-1	.	15	.	CASRDLGTVDTEAFF	TGTGCCAGCAGGGACCTTGGGACGGTAGACACTGAAGCTTTCTTT
TRBV7-6	TRBJ1-2	.	15	few	CASSPEPRANYGYTF	TGTGCCAGCAGCCCCGAGCCACGGGCTAACTATGGCTACACCTTC
TRBV5-6	TRBJ2-3	.	12	.	CASSFAMYTQYF	TGTGCCAGCAGCTTTGCAATGTATACGCAGTATTTT
TRBV10-3	TRBJ2-3	TRBD2	18	few	CAISDFGGGLAGADTQYF	TGTGCCATCAGTGATTTTGGGGGGGGACTAGCGGGAGCGGATACGCAGTATTTT
TRBV7-8	TRBJ1-2	.	14	.	CASSGTQGNYGYTF	TGTGCCAGCAGCGGAACGCAGGGGAACTATGGCTACACCTTC
TRBV30	TRBJ2-7	.	15	.	CAWSVSWTGGYEQYF	TGTGCCTGGAGTGTATCTTGGACCGGGGGCTACGAGCAGTACTTC
TRBV28	TRBJ1-1	.	13	.	CASSLSITAGAFF	TGTGCCAGCAGTTTATCCATCACCGCGGGGGCTTTCTTT
TRBV11-1	TRBJ2-7	.	13	.	CASRSTGSYEQYF	TGTGCCAGCAGATCAACAGGGTCCTACGAGCAGTACTTC
TRBV2	TRBJ2-1	.	13	many	CASSPWMGYEQFF	TGTGCCAGCAGCCCGTGGATGGGGTATGAGCAGTTCTTC
TRBV5-1	TRBJ1-1	.	14	.	CASSLVGSNTEAFF	TGCGCCAGCAGCTTGGTGGGGTCGAACACTGAAGCTTTCTTT
TRBV6-5	TRBJ1-2	TRBD1	14	.	CASSYQRDSYGYTF	TGTGCCAGCAGTTACCAACGGGACAGCTATGGCTACACCTTC
TRBV4-1	TRBJ2-3	TRBD2	15	.	CASSPLAEGTDTQYF	TGCGCCAGCAGCCCACTAGCGGAGGGCACAGATACGCAGTATTTT
TRBV18	TRBJ1-1	TRBD1	14	.	CASSPPGQATEAFF	TGTGCCAGCTCACCACCGGGACAGGCCACTGAAGCTTTCTTT
TRBV27	TRBJ2-2	.	16	.	CASSLRPAANTGELFF	TGTGCCAGCAGTCTCCGCCCAGCGGCGAACACCGGGGAGCTGTTTTTT
TRBV6-6	TRBJ2-4	TRBD1	14	.	CASSYSGQENIQYF	TGTGCCAGCAGTTACTCAGGACAGGAAAACATTCAGTACTTC
TRBV28	TRBJ2-4	.	14	many	CASRPPGAKNIQYF	TGTGCCAGCAGGCCCCCGGGGGCCAAAAACATTCAGTACTTC
TRBV4-1	TRBJ2-1	.	13	.	CASSQGFDNEQFF	TGCGCCAGCAGCCAAGGCTTCGACAATGAGCAGTTCTTC
TRBV6-5	TRBJ2-5	TRBD2	16	once	CASSYSRAGGSKTQYF	TGTGCCAGCAGTTACTCGAGAGCGGGAGGTTCGAAGACCCAGTACTTC
TRBV28	TRBJ2-2	TRBD1	18	.	CASSPPIGGQGATGELFF	TGTGCCAGCAGTCCCCCAATCGGGGGACAGGGGGCTACCGGGGAGCTGTTTTTT
TRBV21-1	TRBJ2-3	.	15	.	CASTRRCSSTDTQYF	TGTGCCAGCACCCGAAGGTGTTCTAGCACAGATACGCAGTATTTT
TRBV30	TRBJ2-5	.	13	.	CAWNLQGQETQYF	TGTGCCTGGAACCTACAGGGACAAGAGACCCAGTACTTC
TRBV6-6	TRBJ1-4	.	11	.	CASSIHEKLFF	TGTGCCAGCAGTATTCATGAAAAACTGTTTTTT
TRBV7-8	TRBJ2-5	TRBD1	13	.	CASSPTGQTTQYF	TGTGCCAGCAGCCCGACGGGACAGACGACCCAGTACTTC
TRBV11-3	TRBJ1-3	TRBD1	17	.	CASIPGQGYEAGNTIYF	TGTGCCAGCATACCGGGACAGGGGTATGAGGCTGGAAACACCATATATTTT
TRBV21-1	TRBJ1-5	.	17	.	CASSQGQQKDVNQPQHF	TGTGCCAGCAGCCAGGGACAGCAAAAAGACGTCAATCAGCCCCAGCATTTT
TRBV27	TRBJ2-1	TRBD1	21	.	CASSLNPRNRVRQGFGNEQFF	TGTGCCAGCAGCCTCAACCCCCGAAACCGAGTAAGACAGGGATTCGGCAATGAGCAGTTCTTC
TRBV5-4	TRBJ2-5	.	15	.	CASSSPRDSQETQYF	TGTGCCAGCAGCTCGCCCCGGGACTCCCAAGAGACCCAGTACTTC
TRBV5-1	TRBJ2-5	.	14	.	CASSPGRTQETQYF	TGCGCCAGCAGCCCCGGACGGACCCAAGAGACCCAGTACTTC
TRBV2	TRBJ2-3	TRBD2	16	.	CASSDPGSGSSDTQYF	TGTGCCAGCAGTGACCCAGGCAGCGGGAGTTCGGATACGCAGTATTTT
TRBV19	TRBJ2-6	.	17	.	CASSILGQNTGANVLTF	TGTGCCAGTAGTATTCTTGGGCAAAATACTGGGGCCAACGTCCTGACTTTC
TRBV9	TRBJ1-3	.	12	.	CASRGAGNTIYF	TGTGCCAGCAGGGGGGCTGGAAACACCATATATTTT
TRBV19	TRBJ1-1	.	13	few	CASSPGENTEAFF	TGTGCCAGTAGTCCAGGAGAGAACACTGAAGCTTTCTTT
TRBV5-1	TRBJ1-3	.	16	.	CASSRGDTNSGNTIYF	TGCGCCAGCAGCAGGGGTGACACAAACTCTGGAAACACCATATATTTT
TRBV5-1	TRBJ2-5	TRBD2	15	.	CASSTRLAGRETQYF	TGCGCCAGCAGCACGCGACTAGCGGGTAGAGAGACCCAGTACTTC